Listed here are 2 T cell receptor beta chains from one sample, sequenced in a study of T cells after posttransplantation cyclophosphamide. TCRdb's table, derived via immunoSEQ multiplex PCR, lists solely in-frame clones and lacks some. The data contain around 47,000 clones, roughly 94% of them seen just once; the ten biggest clones take up roughly 3.1%. The sequenced material came from PBMCs. The receptor set was obtained from a young woman in good health and a related stem cell transplant donor.

J is TRBJ1-2 and V is TRBV19; possibly TRBD1 for D (6 bases). The V end was cut by 5 bases, the J end by 4 bases, with 17 bases between. This CDR3 contains 15 residues. CDR1 LNHDA and CDR2 SQIVND come from the germline V gene (reference sequence). In nucleotides, the CDR3 is TGTGCCAGTAGTTGGGACATTGCGTTGGGCTATGGCTACACCTTC. It is translated as CASSWDIALGYGYTF. Together with reference TRBV19 and TRBJ1-2, the CDR3 gives the full variable domain: DGGITQSPKYLFRKEGQNVTLSCEQNLNHDAMYWYRQDPGQGLRLIYYSQIVNDFQKGDIAEGYSVSREKKESFPLTVTSAQKNPTAFYLCASSWDIALGYGYTFGSGTRLTVV.

CDR3 sequence reads: CASSLPRQVFNSPLHF. Written as DNA, the CDR3 is TGTGCCAGCAGCTTACCCCGACAGGTTTTTAATTCACCCCTCCACTTT. This chain uses TRBV7-2 with TRBJ1-6, with D tentatively TRBD1 (6 bases). The CDR3 contains 16 residues. V was shortened by 2 bases and J by 6 bases, with 14 bases between the two germline ends. Germline V gene lookup returns CDR1 SGHTA and CDR2 FQGNSA.